This passage covers 18 T cell receptor beta chains from one sample sequenced in a study of PD-1 blockade in mismatch repair-deficient tumors. Data came from immunoSEQ multiplex PCR; TCRdb stores just in-frame clones and leaves some out. The sample contains about 84,000 clones, approximately 81% of which appear only once. The specimen was peripheral blood, collected 12 weeks after starting pembrolizumab. Source of these receptors: an adult with mismatch repair-deficient cancer.

V is TRBV30 and J is TRBJ2-7; the match to TRBD1 covers 8 bases. Losses at the gene ends were 2 bases for V and 4 bases for J; bases not matched to a gene: 13. The CDR3 extends over 16 amino acids. The germline V gene has CDR1 GTSNPN and CDR2 SVGIG (reference sequence). DNA for the CDR3: TGTGCCTGGAGTTCGTTCACCGGGACAGGTCTATACGAGCAGTACTTC. The encoded protein is CAWSSFTGTGLYEQYF.

The V and J genes are TRBV30 and TRBJ1-5; D gene unclear. The V end was cut by 2 bases, the J end by 3 bases, with 8 bases between. The V gene's germline CDR1 is GTSNPN and CDR2 SVGIG (reference sequence). The CDR3 runs 13 residues. The CDR3 loop is CAWSPGYNQPQHF. The CDR3 DNA reads as TGTGCCTGGAGTCCCGGTTACAATCAGCCCCAGCATTTT.

The rearrangement joins TRBV6-5 to TRBJ2-5, with TRBD1 matching over 8 bases. CDR1 is MNHEY, CDR2 SVGAGI, per germline. V was clipped by 3 bases and J by 7 bases; unmatched bases: 7. This CDR3 region has 14 residues. The CDR3 loop reads CASSYGGGQGTQYF. The DNA of the CDR3 is TGTGCCAGCAGTTATGGGGGCGGACAGGGGACCCAGTACTTC.

DNA of the CDR3: TGTGCCAGCAGTGAACCGAGGAGCGGGAGGGCCGCCGAGCAGTACTTC. Its protein product is CASSEPRSGRAAEQYF. The chain employs TRBV25-1 and TRBJ2-7, with 10 bases identical to TRBD2. V was pared by 2 bases and J by 6 bases, with 10 bases of the junction left unmatched. Germline V gene data show CDR1 as MGHDK and CDR2 as SYGVNS. The CDR3 contains 16 residues.

The gene calls are TRBV9 and TRBJ2-1; TRBD2 aligns across 7 bases. The germline gives CDR1 SGDLS, CDR2 YYNGEE. The CDR3 has 16 amino acids. Trimming cost V 3 bases and J 2 bases; bases outside gene matches: 8. This CDR3 reads CASSASGGVAYNEQFF. In nucleotides, the CDR3 is TGTGCCAGCAGCGCTTCGGGGGGAGTGGCCTACAATGAGCAGTTCTTC.

This chain connects TRBV27 to TRBJ2-7; 10 nucleotides match TRBD2. The trim removed 5 bases at V and 5 bases at J, leaving 9 bases unmatched. This CDR3 region has 15 residues. Germline V gene lookup returns CDR1 MNHEY and CDR2 SMNVEV (reference sequence). Here the CDR3 DNA reads TGTGCCAGCAGTCCCGAAACTAGCGGGAAGAACGAGCAGTACTTC. It translates to CASSPETSGKNEQYF.

The chain links TRBV10-3 to TRBJ2-2; 12 bases match TRBD2. The trim removed 3 bases at V and 4 bases at J, leaving 9 bases unmatched. Germline V gene data show CDR1 as ENHRY and CDR2 as SYGVKD. This CDR3 has 18 amino acids. Written as DNA, the CDR3 is TGTGCCATCAGTGAATTCAGGCTAGCGGGGGGGGCCACCGGGGAGCTGTTTTTT. Translating it yields CAISEFRLAGGATGELFF.

The chain links TRBV6-6 to TRBJ2-7, with D perhaps TRBD1 (6 bases). Germline values: CDR1 MNHNY, CDR2 SVGAGI (reference sequence). Trimming removed 6 bases at V and 3 bases at J, with 18 bases between. The CDR3 runs to 15 residues. CDR3 region: CASSPTATGFYEQYF. The DNA of the CDR3 is TGTGCCAGCAGCCCAACGGCGACAGGATTCTACGAGCAGTACTTC.

The V and J genes are TRBV19 and TRBJ1-5, with TRBD1 identical over 7 bases. Germline values: CDR1 LNHDA, CDR2 SQIVND (reference sequence). The V gene end was trimmed by 5 bases and the J gene end by 0 bases; junction bases not matched to a gene: 4. The CDR3 totals 15 residues. As DNA, the CDR3 is TGTGCCAGTAGTTGGACAGGATATAGCAATCAGCCCCAGCATTTT. This codes for CASSWTGYSNQPQHF.

This clone was counted between two and nine times. V and J are TRBV4-1 and TRBJ2-7, with unresolved D. The CDR3 spans 13 residues. Germline loops: CDR1 MGHRA, CDR2 YSYEKL. With 0 bases removed from V and 5 bases from J, the gap between germline ends came to 8 bases. CDR3 bases: TGCGCCAGCAGCCAAGAAAGGAGAAACGAGCAGTACTTC. Translating gives CASSQERRNEQYF.

The gene calls are TRBV25-1 and TRBJ2-1; D unresolved. V was clipped by 1 base and J by 15 bases, with 13 bases between them. CDR1 is MGHDK, CDR2 SYGVNS, per germline. CDR3 length: 12 amino acids. The CDR3 DNA follows: TGTGCCAGCAGTGAATCGTCCTCCAACCGGTTCTTC. This codes for CASSESSSNRFF.

The J gene is TRBJ1-5, the V gene TRBV7-2; 9 bases align to TRBD1. This CDR3 has 15 amino acids. Germline CDR1 and CDR2: SGHTA and FQGNSA. Trimming took 5 bases from V and 4 from J; bases not matched to a gene: 6. CDR3 nucleotide sequence: TGTGCCAGCAGCCTTCGGACAGGGGCTAATCAGCCCCAGCATTTT. Translating gives CASSLRTGANQPQHF. Filled out from reference TRBV7-2 and TRBJ1-5, the complete variable domain reads GAGVSQSPSNKVTEKGKDVELRCDPISGHTALYWYRQSLGQGLEFLIYFQGNSAPDKSGLPSDRFSAERTGGSVSTLTIQRTQQEDSAVYLCASSLRTGANQPQHFGDGTRLSIL.

The genes are TRBV27 and TRBJ2-1; D uncertain. Trimming pared 2 bases from V and 1 base from J, leaving 9 bases between. The length of the CDR3 is 15 residues. Germline loops: CDR1 MNHEY, CDR2 SMNVEV (reference sequence). The chain's CDR3 is CASSLELSSYNEQFF. In nucleotides, the CDR3 is TGTGCCAGCAGTTTAGAACTTAGTTCCTACAATGAGCAGTTCTTC.

This clone has just a few counts. A junction end diverges from the germline sequence, so it may reflect a read error. The J gene is TRBJ2-1, the V gene TRBV5-6; D not resolved. The CDR3 totals 10 residues. The germline V gene encodes CDR1 SGHDT and CDR2 YYEEEE. The CDR3, as DNA: TGTGCCAGTAGCTACAATGAGCAGTTCTTC. This sequence encodes CASSYNEQFF.

The gene calls are TRBV7-9 and TRBJ1-2, with a tentative D call TRBD1 (5 bases). There are 13 residues in the CDR3. CDR1 and CDR2 (germline): SEHNR, FQNEAQ (reference sequence). The V gene lost 5 bases and the J gene lost 2 bases, with 9 bases spanning the gap. The DNA for the CDR3 is TGTGCCAGCAGCGGGACGGTGAACTATGGCTACACCTTC. It yields the protein CASSGTVNYGYTF. Complete variable domain (other parts from reference TRBV7-9 and TRBJ1-2): DTGVSQNPRHKITKRGQNVTFRCDPISEHNRLYWYRQTLGQGPEFLTYFQNEAQLEKSRLLSDRFSAERPKGSFSTLEIQRTEQGDSAMYLCASSGTVNYGYTFGSGTRLTVV.

This sequence joins TRBV11-3 and TRBJ2-1; D perhaps matches TRBD1 (5 bases). CDR1 is SGHNT and CDR2 is YENEEA in the germline V gene. This CDR3 has 14 amino acids. V lost 0 bases, J lost 7 bases, and 10 bases lay in between. CDR3 sequence: CASSLDAGWNEQFF. The DNA of the CDR3 is TGTGCCAGCAGCTTAGATGCAGGGTGGAATGAGCAGTTCTTC.

J is TRBJ1-2 and V is TRBV6-5; D is ambiguous. Germline V lookup: CDR1 MNHEY, CDR2 SVGAGI. V lost 2 bases and J 4 bases, leaving 11 bases between the germline ends. This CDR3 is built from 14 residues. CDR3 in amino acids: CASSYDNMGYGYTF. CDR3 bases: TGTGCCAGCAGTTACGACAACATGGGCTATGGCTACACCTTC.

The gene calls are TRBV9 and TRBJ2-1; TRBD2 matches 13 bases. The CDR3 spans 16 residues. Trimming took 4 bases from V and 8 from J; bases not matched to a gene: 9. The germline V gene encodes CDR1 SGDLS and CDR2 YYNGEE. CDR3 sequence reads: CASSFLTSGRIHEQFF. CDR3 nucleotides: TGTGCCAGCAGCTTCCTGACTAGCGGGAGGATCCATGAGCAGTTCTTC.